The 24 T cell receptor beta chains given below trace back to one sample, sequenced in a study of response to subunit inactivated influenza vaccine. TCRdb recomputed calls from the RT-PCR reads with MiXCR, one row per CDR3 protein. The sample shows 500,000 to 600,000 distinct CDR3 sequences, 6% to 9% of them seen only once. The sequenced sample was PBMCs from blood, obtained approximately 25 months after vaccination. The receptors were sampled from a man between 45 and 75 years old who received an inactivated influenza vaccine.

This chain links TRBV2 with TRBJ1-2; D unresolved. Germline V gene data show CDR1 as SNHLY and CDR2 as FYNNEI. V shed 8 bases and J shed 0 bases, with 7 bases lying between them. The CDR3 spans 12 residues. The CDR3 DNA sequence: TGTGCCAGCGTAGGTTCTAACTATGGCTACACCTTC. Translation: CASVGSNYGYTF.

The chain joins TRBV9 to TRBJ2-2, with TRBD2 matching over 10 bases. Germline V gene lookup returns CDR1 SGDLS and CDR2 YYNGEE. The CDR3 has 19 amino acids. Unmatched junction bases numbered 15, after V lost 4 bases and J lost 3 bases. The CDR3 DNA is TGTGCCAGCAGCCATAGCCAAGGGTTAGCGGGAGGTTACACCGGGGAGCTGTTTTTT. Translated: CASSHSQGLAGGYTGELFF.

The chain combines TRBV10-3 with TRBJ2-5, with D maybe TRBD2 (6 bases). This CDR3 has 15 residues. Germline V gene lookup returns CDR1 ENHRY and CDR2 SYGVKD. V lost 0 bases and J lost 2, with 10 bases in between. The CDR3 bases are TGTGCCATCAGTGAGTCCAGCGGGTCTCAAGAGACCCAGTACTTC. It encodes CAISESSGSQETQYF.

The chain employs TRBV6-2 or TRBV6-3 and TRBJ1-1, with 9 bases aligning to TRBD1. The CDR3 has 15 residues. Trimming cost V 7 bases and J 1 base; bases outside gene matches: 7. Germline V CDR1 and CDR2: MNHEY, SVGEGT. This CDR3 is CASKTDRGRNTEAFF. The CDR3 DNA reads TGTGCCAGCAAAACGGACAGGGGTCGGAACACTGAAGCTTTCTTT.

This clonotype was counted at least ten times. The chain combines TRBV6-2 or TRBV6-3 with TRBJ1-1, with D hard to call. Germline V lookup: CDR1 MNHEY, CDR2 SVGEGT. Trimming left V 4 bases short and J 0 bases short, with 21 bases between. This CDR3 has 18 residues. CDR3 sequence reads: CASSLFVSEGALNTEAFF. CDR3 in DNA: TGTGCCAGCAGTTTATTTGTGAGTGAGGGCGCTTTGAACACTGAAGCTTTCTTT.

This rearrangement joins TRBV5-1 to TRBJ2-5, with D unresolved. In germline, CDR1 is SGHRS, CDR2 YFSETQ. V was trimmed by 2 bases and J by 5 bases, leaving 16 bases between them. The CDR3 sequence is 15 residues long. The CDR3 here is CASSLTDRVGETQYF. CDR3 bases: TGCGCCAGCAGCTTAACCGATAGGGTTGGGGAGACCCAGTACTTC.

This clonotype was found many times. The chain joins TRBV28 to TRBJ1-1, with 7 bases lining up with TRBD1. From germline, CDR1 is MDHEN and CDR2 SYDVKM. There are 13 residues in the CDR3. V lost 5 bases to trimming and J lost 4 bases; unmatched junction nucleotides: 4. The CDR3 is CASSTPGGTEAFF. DNA of the CDR3: TGTGCCAGCAGTACCCCAGGGGGCACTGAAGCTTTCTTT.

This clonotype was seen ten or more times. The chain employs TRBV9 and TRBJ2-5; D perhaps matches TRBD2 (6 bases). The CDR3 has 15 amino acids. V lost 1 base to trimming and J lost 5 bases, with 15 bases between them. Germline CDR1 SGDLS, CDR2 YYNGEE. The CDR3 bases are TGTGCCAGCAGCGTATCTAGCGTACTCTTGGAGACCCAGTACTTC. This gives the protein CASSVSSVLLETQYF.

This clonotype has just a few counts. The chain is built from TRBV5-4 and TRBJ2-3; 8 nucleotides agree with TRBD2. Losses at the gene ends were 3 bases for V and 2 bases for J; bases not matched to a gene: 2. This CDR3 region has 14 residues. From germline, CDR1 is SGHNT and CDR2 YYREEE (reference sequence). The CDR3 spells CASSSSGFTDTQYF. The CDR3 DNA reads as TGTGCCAGCAGCTCTAGCGGGTTCACAGATACGCAGTATTTT.

This clonotype was picked up a small number of times. This chain connects TRBV11-2 to TRBJ2-2, with D perhaps assigned TRBD1 or TRBD2 (5 bases each). CDR3 size: 16 residues. Trimming cost V 4 bases and J 0 bases, with 12 bases left between them. Germline assignment: CDR1 SGHAT and CDR2 FQNNGV. This CDR3 reads CASSYARGANTGELFF. The CDR3 DNA sequence: TGTGCCAGCAGCTACGCTAGGGGAGCGAACACCGGGGAGCTGTTTTTT. The complete variable domain, with remaining parts taken from reference TRBV11-2 and TRBJ2-2, reads EAGVAQSPRYKIIEKRQSVAFWCNPISGHATLYWYQQILGQGPKLLIQFQNNGVVDDSQLPKDRFSAERLKGVDSTLKIQPAKLEDSAVYLCASSYARGANTGELFFGEGSRLTVL.

This clonotype has only a few counts. The rearrangement joins TRBV6-2 or TRBV6-3 to TRBJ2-3; TRBD2 is a possible D gene (5 bases). This CDR3 region has 14 residues. V lost 6 bases, J lost 4 bases, and 14 bases lay in between. Germline values: CDR1 MNHEY, CDR2 SVGEGT. CDR3 in DNA: TGTGCCAGCAGGGTGGACGGGAACCCAGATACGCAGTATTTT. This sequence encodes CASRVDGNPDTQYF.

As regards this clonotype: This may stem from a read error, because a much larger clone lies one nucleotide away. The J gene is TRBJ1-5, the V gene TRBV20-1; D ambiguous. This CDR3 spans 12 amino acids. V lost 4 bases and J 2 bases, leaving 6 bases between the germline ends. Germline V CDR1 and CDR2: DFQATT, SNEGSKA (reference sequence). CDR3 sequence reads: CSAKRGNQPQHF. Here the CDR3 DNA reads TGCAGTGCTAAACGAGGCAATCAGCCCCAGCATTTT.

This clonotype appeared a few times. Written as DNA, the CDR3 is TGTGCCAGCAGCGTAGCCCCCGTAGGGCCGAGGGATGAAAAACTGTTTTTT. Translation gives CASSVAPVGPRDEKLFF. The V and J genes are TRBV9 and TRBJ1-4; no reliable D call. V lost 0 bases and J lost 6, with 18 bases in between. Per the germline V gene, CDR1 is SGDLS and CDR2 is YYNGEE. This CDR3 contains 17 residues. Looking up the rest from reference TRBV9 and TRBJ1-4 gives the full variable domain: DSGVTQTPKHLITATGQRVTLRCSPRSGDLSVYWYQQSLDQGLQFLIQYYNGEERAKGNILERFSAQQFPDLHSELNLSSLELGDSALYFCASSVAPVGPRDEKLFFGSGTQLSVL.

The chain uses TRBV28 and TRBJ1-4; TRBD1 agrees at 8 bases. With 5 bases clipped from V and 10 bases from J, the junction kept 9 bases outside the gene matches. Germline V gene lookup returns CDR1 MDHEN and CDR2 SYDVKM. The CDR3 is 14 residues long. Written as DNA, the CDR3 is TGTGCCAGCAGTGTCGACAGGGGCCTTTCAAAACTGTTTTTT. This codes for CASSVDRGLSKLFF.

The V gene is TRBV27, the J gene TRBJ2-7; D is unclear. V gave up 9 bases and J gave up 6 bases, with 21 bases separating them. This CDR3 is built from 14 residues. CDR1 MNHEY and CDR2 SMNVEV come from the germline V gene (reference sequence). The CDR3 DNA follows: TGTGCCAGTAAACCCATGGAGCTTTCCAGCGAGCAGTACTTC. Residues: CASKPMELSSEQYF.

This clonotype has at least ten counts. V usage is TRBV5-1 and J usage is TRBJ2-1, with 9 positions matching TRBD2. Losses at the gene ends were 0 bases for V and 13 bases for J; bases not matched to a gene: 11. The CDR3 is 15 amino acids. Germline CDR1 is SGHRS and CDR2 is YFSETQ. The CDR3 region has the DNA TGCGCCAGCAGCTTGGGGACCTATGAGCGGGGGGAACAGTTCTTC. It yields the protein CASSLGTYERGEQFF.

This clonotype was seen only a few times. This chain links TRBV6-5 with TRBJ1-3; 8 positions agree with TRBD1. Germline V gene data show CDR1 as MNHEY and CDR2 as SVGAGI. V dropped 2 bases and J dropped 2; count of bases not matched to a gene: 2. This CDR3 spans 15 amino acids. The CDR3 nucleotides are TGTGCCAGCAGTTACACGACAGGGGCTGGAAACACCATATATTTT. Protein: CASSYTTGAGNTIYF.

This clonotype was seen a handful of times. The V and J genes are TRBV20-1 and TRBJ2-5; D is possibly TRBD2 (5 bases). Trimming took 5 bases from V and 2 from J, leaving 21 bases between them. Germline CDR1 DFQATT, CDR2 SNEGSKA (reference sequence). The CDR3 is made up of 16 amino acids. The CDR3 spells CSAELRGSSAQETQYF. CDR3 coding DNA: TGCAGTGCTGAACTCCGCGGGTCTAGTGCGCAAGAGACCCAGTACTTC.

Only a few counts were recorded for this clonotype. The chain joins TRBV6-5 to TRBJ2-5, with D perhaps matching TRBD1 (5 bases). CDR1 is MNHEY and CDR2 is SVGAGI in the germline V gene. The CDR3 runs to 13 residues. V lost 2 bases and J 5 bases, leaving 9 bases between the germline ends. Here the CDR3 DNA reads TGTGCCAGCAGTTACGGCAGGGCGGAGACCCAGTACTTC. Residues: CASSYGRAETQYF.

Ten or more counts support this clonotype. The DNA for the CDR3 is TGCGCCAGCAGCTTGGAGGGACTAAAGCCCGGGGAGCTGTTTTTT. As protein: CASSLEGLKPGELFF. V and J are TRBV5-1 and TRBJ2-2, with 7 bases that match TRBD2. Trimming cost V 0 bases and J 6 bases; bases outside gene matches: 5. Germline values: CDR1 SGHRS, CDR2 YFSETQ. This CDR3 comprises 15 residues.

This clonotype has more than one count but fewer than ten. CDR3 DNA sequence: TGCAGCGTTGGTAGCGGGAGTGGCGAGCAGTACTTC. Its translation: CSVGSGSGEQYF. V usage is TRBV29-1 and J usage is TRBJ2-7, with 9 bases matching TRBD2. The CDR3 sequence is 12 residues long. V was clipped by 4 bases and J by 6 bases; unmatched bases: 4. Germline V lookup: CDR1 SQVTM, CDR2 ANQGSEA.

This clonotype was counted only a few times. The rearrangement joins TRBV12-3 or TRBV12-4 to TRBJ2-5, with 8 bases fitting TRBD1. The CDR3 is 14 amino acids. V was pared by 6 bases and J by 4 bases, with 7 bases of the junction left unmatched. The chain's CDR3 is CASRAGGAGETQYF. The CDR3 region has the DNA TGTGCCAGCAGGGCAGGGGGCGCGGGAGAGACCCAGTACTTC.

This chain uses TRBV12-3 or TRBV12-4 with TRBJ2-7; D possibly uses TRBD1 or TRBD2 (6 bases each). This CDR3 is built from 14 residues. Trimming took 5 bases from V and 4 from J, leaving 15 bases between them. Here the CDR3 reads CASSLGGTLYEQYF. The CDR3 bases are TGTGCCAGCAGTCTAGGGGGGACCCTGTACGAGCAGTACTTC.

This clonotype was detected many times. The rearrangement uses TRBV29-1 and TRBJ2-7; 7 nucleotides agree with TRBD1. The ends lost 7 bases at V and 1 base at J; junction bases unmatched: 4. CDR3 length equals 12 residues. Germline V gene lookup returns CDR1 SQVTM and CDR2 ANQGSEA. The CDR3 is CSANRGSYEQYF. DNA for the CDR3: TGCAGCGCAAACAGGGGTTCCTACGAGCAGTACTTC.